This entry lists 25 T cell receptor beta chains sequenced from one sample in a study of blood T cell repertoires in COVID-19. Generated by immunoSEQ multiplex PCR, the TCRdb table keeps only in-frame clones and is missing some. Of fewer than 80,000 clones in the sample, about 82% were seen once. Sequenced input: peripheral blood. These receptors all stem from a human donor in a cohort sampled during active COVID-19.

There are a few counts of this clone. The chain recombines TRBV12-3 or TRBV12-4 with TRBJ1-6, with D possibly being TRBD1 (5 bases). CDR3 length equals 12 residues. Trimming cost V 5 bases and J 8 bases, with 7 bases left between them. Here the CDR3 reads CASSLTDSPLHF. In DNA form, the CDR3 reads TGTGCCAGCAGTCTGACAGATTCACCCCTCCACTTT.

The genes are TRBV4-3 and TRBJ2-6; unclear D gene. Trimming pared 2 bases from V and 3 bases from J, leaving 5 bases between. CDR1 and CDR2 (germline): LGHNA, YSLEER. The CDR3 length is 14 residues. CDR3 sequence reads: CASSQQDGANVLTF. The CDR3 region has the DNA TGCGCCAGCAGCCAACAGGATGGGGCCAACGTCCTGACTTTC.

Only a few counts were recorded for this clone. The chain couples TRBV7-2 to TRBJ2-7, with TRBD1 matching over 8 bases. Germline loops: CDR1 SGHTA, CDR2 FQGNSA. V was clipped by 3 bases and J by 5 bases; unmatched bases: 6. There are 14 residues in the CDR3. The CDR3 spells CASSLDRVRNEQYF. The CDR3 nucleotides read TGTGCCAGCAGCTTGGACAGGGTACGGAACGAGCAGTACTTC.

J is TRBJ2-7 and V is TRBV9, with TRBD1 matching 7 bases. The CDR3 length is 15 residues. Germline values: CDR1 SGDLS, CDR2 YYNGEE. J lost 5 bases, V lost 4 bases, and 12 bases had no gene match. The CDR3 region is CASSPNVQGWDEQYF. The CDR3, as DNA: TGTGCCAGCAGCCCTAACGTACAGGGGTGGGACGAGCAGTACTTC.

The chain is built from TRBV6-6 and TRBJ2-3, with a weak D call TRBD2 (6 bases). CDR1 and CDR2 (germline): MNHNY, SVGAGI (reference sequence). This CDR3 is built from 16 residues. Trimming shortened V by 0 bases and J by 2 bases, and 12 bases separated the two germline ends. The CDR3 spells CASSYSSGDITDTQYF. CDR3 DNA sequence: TGTGCCAGCAGTTACTCTAGCGGAGACATCACAGATACGCAGTATTTT.

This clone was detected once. The CDR3 DNA is TGTGCCAGCAGCTCTACGGGGGGAAACTATGGCTACACCTTC. This encodes CASSSTGGNYGYTF. The V and J genes are TRBV7-8 and TRBJ1-2, with D tentatively TRBD1 (5 bases). V dropped 4 bases and J dropped 2 bases, with 11 bases sitting between them. This CDR3 spans 14 amino acids. Germline CDR1 is SGHVS and CDR2 is FQNEAQ.

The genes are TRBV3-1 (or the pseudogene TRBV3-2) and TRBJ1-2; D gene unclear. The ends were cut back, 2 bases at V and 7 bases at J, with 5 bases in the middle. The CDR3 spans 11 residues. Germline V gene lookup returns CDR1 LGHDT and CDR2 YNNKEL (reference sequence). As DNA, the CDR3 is TGTGCCAGCAGCCAACTTAGTGGCTACACCTTC. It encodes CASSQLSGYTF.

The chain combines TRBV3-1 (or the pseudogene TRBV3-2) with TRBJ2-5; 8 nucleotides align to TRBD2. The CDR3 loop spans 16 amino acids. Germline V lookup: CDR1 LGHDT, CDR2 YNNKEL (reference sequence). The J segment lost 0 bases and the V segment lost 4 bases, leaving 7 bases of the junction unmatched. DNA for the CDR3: TGTGCCAGCAGCCTTCAGGGACTAGTTTACCAAGAGACCCAGTACTTC. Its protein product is CASSLQGLVYQETQYF.

Here the CDR3 DNA reads TGTGCCAGCAGTGGGACAGGGGTCTCCAGCAATCAGCCCCAGCATTTT. It specifies CASSGTGVSSNQPQHF. The rearrangement uses TRBV6-1 and TRBJ1-5; TRBD1 aligns across 9 bases. The trim removed 4 bases at V and 1 base at J, leaving 5 bases unmatched. From germline, CDR1 is MNHNS and CDR2 SASEGT. There are 16 residues in the CDR3.

The CDR3 reads CASSLRGPTEAFF. CDR3 sequence (DNA): TGTGCCAGCAGCCTAAGGGGGCCAACTGAAGCTTTCTTT. The V and J genes are TRBV7-9 and TRBJ1-1; 7 positions agree with TRBD1. There are 13 residues in the CDR3. Germline CDR1 is SEHNR and CDR2 is FQNEAQ (reference sequence). J gave up 5 bases and V 5 bases, and 5 bases lay outside the gene matches.

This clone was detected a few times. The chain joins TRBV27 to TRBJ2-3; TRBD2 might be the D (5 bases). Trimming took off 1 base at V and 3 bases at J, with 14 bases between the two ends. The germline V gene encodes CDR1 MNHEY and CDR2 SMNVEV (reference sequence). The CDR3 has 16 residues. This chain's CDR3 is CASSLLGSVGTDTQYF. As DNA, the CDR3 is TGTGCCAGCAGTTTATTGGGGAGCGTTGGGACAGATACGCAGTATTTT.

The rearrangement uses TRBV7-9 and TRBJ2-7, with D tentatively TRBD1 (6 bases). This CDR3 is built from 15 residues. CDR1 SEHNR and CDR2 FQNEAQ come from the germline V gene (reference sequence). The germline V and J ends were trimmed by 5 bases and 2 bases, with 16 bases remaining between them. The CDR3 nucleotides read TGTGCCAGCAGCCATCGGACAGAACTTCCCTACGAGCAGTACTTC. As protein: CASSHRTELPYEQYF.

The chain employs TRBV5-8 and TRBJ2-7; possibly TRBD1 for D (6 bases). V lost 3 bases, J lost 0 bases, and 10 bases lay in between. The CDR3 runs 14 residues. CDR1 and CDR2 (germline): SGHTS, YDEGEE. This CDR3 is CASSSGTPSYEQYF. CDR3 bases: TGTGCCAGCAGCTCCGGGACACCCTCCTACGAGCAGTACTTC.

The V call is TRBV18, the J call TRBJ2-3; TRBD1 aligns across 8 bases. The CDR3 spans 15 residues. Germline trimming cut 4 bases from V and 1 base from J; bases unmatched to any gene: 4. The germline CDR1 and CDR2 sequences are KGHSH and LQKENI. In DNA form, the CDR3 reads TGTGCCAGCTCACTTCAGGGGGCGGGCACAGATACGCAGTATTTT. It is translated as CASSLQGAGTDTQYF. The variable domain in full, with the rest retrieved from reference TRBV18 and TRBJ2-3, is NAGVMQNPRHLVRRRGQEARLRCSPMKGHSHVYWYRQLPEEGLKFMVYLQKENIIDESGMPKERFSAEFPKEGPSILRIQQVVRGDSAAYFCASSLQGAGTDTQYFGPGTRLTVL.

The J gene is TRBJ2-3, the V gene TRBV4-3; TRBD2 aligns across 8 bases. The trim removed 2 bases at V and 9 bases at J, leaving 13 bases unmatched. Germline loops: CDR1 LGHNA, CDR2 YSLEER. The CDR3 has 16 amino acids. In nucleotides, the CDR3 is TGCGCCAGCAGCCAAACTAGCGGTCCTGGTCTGGGGACGCAGTATTTT. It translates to CASSQTSGPGLGTQYF.

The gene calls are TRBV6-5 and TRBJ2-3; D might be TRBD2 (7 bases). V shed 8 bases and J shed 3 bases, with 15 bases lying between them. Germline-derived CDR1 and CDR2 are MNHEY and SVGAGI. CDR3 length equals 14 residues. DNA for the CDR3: TGTGCCAGCCGGGGGGCGGGATTGACAGATACGCAGTATTTT. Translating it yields CASRGAGLTDTQYF.

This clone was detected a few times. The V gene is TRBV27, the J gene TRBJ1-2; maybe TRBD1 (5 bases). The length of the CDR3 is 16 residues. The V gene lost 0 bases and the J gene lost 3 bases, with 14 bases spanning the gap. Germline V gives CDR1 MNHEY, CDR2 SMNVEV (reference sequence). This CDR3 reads CASSLSIRTGDYGYTF. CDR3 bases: TGTGCCAGCAGTTTATCAATCCGTACGGGGGACTATGGCTACACCTTC.

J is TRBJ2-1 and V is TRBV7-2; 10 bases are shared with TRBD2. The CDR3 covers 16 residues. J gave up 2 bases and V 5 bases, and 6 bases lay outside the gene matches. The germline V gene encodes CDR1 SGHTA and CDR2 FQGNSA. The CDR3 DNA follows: TGTGCCAGCAGCCCCAGGACTAGCGGTGCCTACAATGAGCAGTTCTTC. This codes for CASSPRTSGAYNEQFF. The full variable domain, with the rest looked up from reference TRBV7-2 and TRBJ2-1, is GAGVSQSPSNKVTEKGKDVELRCDPISGHTALYWYRQSLGQGLEFLIYFQGNSAPDKSGLPSDRFSAERTGGSVSTLTIQRTQQEDSAVYLCASSPRTSGAYNEQFFGPGTRLTVL.

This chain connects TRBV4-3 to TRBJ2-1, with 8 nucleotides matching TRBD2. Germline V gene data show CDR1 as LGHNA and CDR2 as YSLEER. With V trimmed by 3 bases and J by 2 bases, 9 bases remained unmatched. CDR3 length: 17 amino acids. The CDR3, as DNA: TGCGCCAGCAGCCAGGAAGCGGGAGATAGCACCTACAATGAGCAGTTCTTC. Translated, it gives CASSQEAGDSTYNEQFF.

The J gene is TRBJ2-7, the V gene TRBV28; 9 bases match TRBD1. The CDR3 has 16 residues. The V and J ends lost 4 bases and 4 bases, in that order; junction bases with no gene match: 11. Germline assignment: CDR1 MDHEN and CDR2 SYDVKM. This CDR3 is CASSSGTTGGVYEQYF. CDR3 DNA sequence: TGTGCCAGCAGTTCCGGAACCACAGGGGGCGTTTACGAGCAGTACTTC.

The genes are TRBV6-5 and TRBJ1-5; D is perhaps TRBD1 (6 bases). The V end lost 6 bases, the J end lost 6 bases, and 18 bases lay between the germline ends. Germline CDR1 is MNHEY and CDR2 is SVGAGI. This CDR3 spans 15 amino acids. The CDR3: CASRIDTGMGQPQHF. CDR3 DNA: TGTGCCAGCAGAATCGACACAGGGATGGGTCAGCCCCAGCATTTT.

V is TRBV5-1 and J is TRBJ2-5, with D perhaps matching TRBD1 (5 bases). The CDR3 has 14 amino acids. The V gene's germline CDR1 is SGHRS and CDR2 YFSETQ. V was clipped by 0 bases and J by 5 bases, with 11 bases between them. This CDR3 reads CASSLGSGRETQYF. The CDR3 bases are TGCGCCAGCAGCTTGGGGTCAGGGCGGGAGACCCAGTACTTC.

The CDR3 loop reads CASSPQPGISEQYF. CDR3 nucleotides: TGTGCCAGCAGTCCCCAGCCGGGGATCTCCGAGCAGTACTTC. The genes are TRBV7-2 and TRBJ2-7, with D tentatively TRBD2 (5 bases). Trimming left V 6 bases short and J 6 bases short, with 18 bases between. The CDR3 covers 14 residues. Germline lookup yields CDR1 SGHTA and CDR2 FQGNSA.

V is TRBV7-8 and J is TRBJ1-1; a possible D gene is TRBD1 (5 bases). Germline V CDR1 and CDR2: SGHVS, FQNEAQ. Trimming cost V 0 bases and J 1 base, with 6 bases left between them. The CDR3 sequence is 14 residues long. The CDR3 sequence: CASSLATGNTEAFF. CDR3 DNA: TGTGCCAGCAGCTTAGCTACAGGGAACACTGAAGCTTTCTTT.

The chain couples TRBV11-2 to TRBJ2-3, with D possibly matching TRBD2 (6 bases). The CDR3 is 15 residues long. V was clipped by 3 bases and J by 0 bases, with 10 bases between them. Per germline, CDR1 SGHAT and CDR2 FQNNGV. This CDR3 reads CASSFSGTSTDTQYF. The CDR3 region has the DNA TGTGCCAGCAGCTTTAGCGGAACTAGCACAGATACGCAGTATTTT.